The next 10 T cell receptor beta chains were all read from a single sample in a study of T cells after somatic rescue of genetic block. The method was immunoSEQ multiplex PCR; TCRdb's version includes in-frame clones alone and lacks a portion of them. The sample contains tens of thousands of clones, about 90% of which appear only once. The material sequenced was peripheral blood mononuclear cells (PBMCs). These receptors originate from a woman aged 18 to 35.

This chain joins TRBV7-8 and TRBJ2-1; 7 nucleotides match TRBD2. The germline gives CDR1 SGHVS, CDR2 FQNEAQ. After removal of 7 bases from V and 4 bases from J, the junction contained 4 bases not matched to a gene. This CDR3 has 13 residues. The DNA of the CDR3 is TGTGCCAGCATTCAGGGAGGGTACAATGAGCAGTTCTTC. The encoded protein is CASIQGGYNEQFF.

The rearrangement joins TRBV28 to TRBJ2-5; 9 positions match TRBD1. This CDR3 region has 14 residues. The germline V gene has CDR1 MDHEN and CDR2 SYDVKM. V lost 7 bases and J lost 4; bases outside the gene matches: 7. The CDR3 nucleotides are TGTGCCAGCACCCGGGGACAGGGTACAGAGACCCAGTACTTC. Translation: CASTRGQGTETQYF.

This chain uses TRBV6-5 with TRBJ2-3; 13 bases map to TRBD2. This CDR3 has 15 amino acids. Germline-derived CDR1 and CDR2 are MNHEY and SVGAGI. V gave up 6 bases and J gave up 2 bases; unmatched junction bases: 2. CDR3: CASRGTSGATDTQYF. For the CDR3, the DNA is TGTGCCAGCAGAGGGACTAGCGGGGCCACAGATACGCAGTATTTT.

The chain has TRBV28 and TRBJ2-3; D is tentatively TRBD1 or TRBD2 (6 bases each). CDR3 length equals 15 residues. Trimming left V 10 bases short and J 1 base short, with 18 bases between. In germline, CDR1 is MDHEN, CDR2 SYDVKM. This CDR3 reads CATGVQGSGTDTQYF. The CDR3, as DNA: TGTGCCACGGGGGTGCAGGGGTCGGGCACAGATACGCAGTATTTT.

In DNA form, the CDR3 reads TGTGCCATCAGGATAAGGGACAGTTCCTACGAGCAGTACTTC. Residues: CAIRIRDSSYEQYF. This rearrangement joins TRBV10-3 to TRBJ2-7; 7 bases line up with TRBD1. Trimming at V came to 6 bases and at J to 1 base, leaving 6 bases not matched to a gene. Germline V CDR1 and CDR2: ENHRY, SYGVKD. The CDR3 is made up of 14 amino acids.

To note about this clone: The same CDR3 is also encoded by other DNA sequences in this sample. The CDR3 sequence is CASSLGNTEAFF. Written as DNA, the CDR3 is TGTGCCAGCAGTTTAGGGAACACTGAAGCTTTCTTT. The V gene is TRBV28, the J gene TRBJ1-1; D ambiguous. The germline V gene encodes CDR1 MDHEN and CDR2 SYDVKM. The V and J ends lost 2 bases and 1 base respectively, with 2 bases between them. The CDR3 is 12 residues long.

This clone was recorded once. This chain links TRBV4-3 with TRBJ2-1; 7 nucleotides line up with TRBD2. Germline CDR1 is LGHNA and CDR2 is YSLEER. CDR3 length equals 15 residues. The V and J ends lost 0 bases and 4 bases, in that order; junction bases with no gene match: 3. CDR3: CASSQDGGSYNEQFF. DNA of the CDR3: TGCGCCAGCAGCCAAGATGGCGGGAGTTACAATGAGCAGTTCTTC.

This CDR3 reads CASRRASYGYTF. In DNA form, the CDR3 reads TGTGCCAGTAGGCGGGCCTCGTATGGCTACACCTTC. V and J are TRBV19 and TRBJ1-2; no definite D call. The CDR3 extends over 12 amino acids. Trimming removed 6 bases from V and 5 bases from J, with 10 bases in between. CDR1 is LNHDA and CDR2 is SQIVND in the germline V gene (reference sequence).

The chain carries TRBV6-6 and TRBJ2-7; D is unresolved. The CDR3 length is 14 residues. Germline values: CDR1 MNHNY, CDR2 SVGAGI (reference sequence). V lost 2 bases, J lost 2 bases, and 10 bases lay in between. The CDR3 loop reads CASSYRPAPYEQYF. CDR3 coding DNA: TGTGCCAGCAGTTACAGGCCGGCCCCCTACGAGCAGTACTTC.

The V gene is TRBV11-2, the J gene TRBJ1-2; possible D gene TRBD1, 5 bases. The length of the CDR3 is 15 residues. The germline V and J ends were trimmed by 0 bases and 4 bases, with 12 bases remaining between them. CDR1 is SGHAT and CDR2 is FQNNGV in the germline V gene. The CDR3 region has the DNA TGTGCCAGCAGCTTAGATTCAGGGAGGACCTATGGCTACACCTTC. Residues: CASSLDSGRTYGYTF.